The 26 T cell receptor beta chains below all came from one sample that was sequenced in a study of lymphopenia after photon versus proton radiotherapy. Libraries were prepared by immunoSEQ multiplex PCR; TCRdb keeps only in-frame clonotypes and omits some of them. The top ten clones hold 5.2% of a sample with just over 25,000 clones, 75% to 90% of them seen once. The source material was peripheral blood, sampled from a patient treated with photon-based radiotherapy. The receptors were gathered from a man between 25 and 39 years old with gastric cancer.

The chain uses TRBV28 and TRBJ2-3, with 9 bases fitting TRBD1. There are 16 residues in the CDR3. The germline gives CDR1 MDHEN, CDR2 SYDVKM. J lost 4 bases, V lost 6 bases, and 11 bases had no gene match. The CDR3 is CASSRPTGGAADTQYF. For the CDR3, the DNA is TGTGCCAGCAGCCGCCCCACAGGGGGCGCCGCAGATACGCAGTATTTT.

The rearrangement joins TRBV12-5 to TRBJ2-7; 8 bases map to TRBD1. CDR1 and CDR2 from the germline V gene are LGHNT and FRNRAP. The CDR3 totals 14 residues. Trimming removed 6 bases from V and 4 bases from J; junction bases left unmatched: 8. The CDR3 DNA sequence: TGTGCTAGTGGGCGACAGGGGCAGGGGTACGAGCAGTACTTC. Translation: CASGRQGQGYEQYF.

The chain joins TRBV19 to TRBJ1-2; TRBD1 might be the D (5 bases). The CDR3 is made up of 15 amino acids. Trimming pared 4 bases from V and 4 bases from J, leaving 16 bases between. Germline CDR1 reads LNHDA; CDR2 reads SQIVND (reference sequence). CDR3 amino acids: CASSTGTAPSYGYTF. CDR3 DNA: TGTGCCAGTAGTACCGGGACGGCCCCCTCCTATGGCTACACCTTC.

This clone has more than one count but fewer than ten. The chain joins TRBV9 to TRBJ1-3; 8 bases agree with TRBD1. Germline V gene sequence: CDR1 SGDLS, CDR2 YYNGEE. J gave up 2 bases and V 3 bases, and 7 bases lay outside the gene matches. CDR3 length: 16 amino acids. CDR3 residues: CASSAGQGFAGNTIYF. The CDR3 DNA follows: TGTGCCAGCAGCGCCGGACAGGGCTTTGCTGGAAACACCATATATTTT.

The chain combines TRBV14 with TRBJ1-2, with D unresolved. Trimming cost V 3 bases and J 8 bases, with 10 bases left between them. The CDR3 runs to 12 residues. Germline V lookup: CDR1 SGHDN, CDR2 FVKESK. In DNA, the CDR3 is TGTGCCAGCAGCCAGGCACTGGACGGCTACACCTTC. This gives the protein CASSQALDGYTF.

The rearrangement joins TRBV7-3 to TRBJ2-1; D call uncertain. Looked up from germline, CDR1 is SGHTA and CDR2 is FQGTGA. The CDR3 covers 14 residues. V lost 5 bases and J 9 bases, leaving 17 bases between the germline ends. The CDR3 sequence: CASSPSSALTEQFF. CDR3 bases: TGTGCCAGCAGCCCAAGTTCGGCTCTTACTGAGCAGTTCTTC.

This chain links TRBV10-1 with TRBJ2-7; the D is unclear. This CDR3 has 14 amino acids. Germline-derived CDR1 and CDR2 are WNHNN and SYGVQD (reference sequence). Trimming took 3 bases from V and 5 from J, leaving 14 bases between them. CDR3: CASSDTEHSHEQYF. CDR3 DNA sequence: TGCGCCAGCAGTGATACAGAACACAGCCACGAGCAGTACTTC.

This chain connects TRBV13 to TRBJ1-4; 11 bases line up with TRBD1. The CDR3 is 16 amino acids. J lost 13 bases, V lost 5 bases, and 15 bases had no gene match. Germline CDR1 PRHDT, CDR2 FYEKMQ (reference sequence). The CDR3 protein is CASSQGTGGAVHSLFF. CDR3 sequence (DNA): TGTGCCAGCAGCCAAGGGACAGGGGGTGCCGTCCATTCACTGTTTTTT.

The chain carries TRBV6-1 and TRBJ1-4, with D unclear. V lost 3 bases and J lost 7, with 15 bases in between. The CDR3 contains 15 residues. CDR1 and CDR2 from the germline V gene are MNHNS and SASEGT. The CDR3 sequence: CASSDENRNGEKLFF. The CDR3 bases are TGTGCCAGCAGTGATGAGAACCGGAACGGTGAAAAACTGTTTTTT.

The J gene is TRBJ1-3, the V gene TRBV15, with 9 bases matching TRBD1. Germline V gives CDR1 LNHNV, CDR2 YYDKDF (reference sequence). The trim removed 7 bases at V and 2 bases at J, leaving 12 bases unmatched. The CDR3 has 17 residues. In DNA form, the CDR3 reads TGTGCCACCATAATGGACAGGGGTGCAGGGGCTGGAAACACCATATATTTT. Amino acids: CATIMDRGAGAGNTIYF. The whole variable domain, remainder taken from reference TRBV15 and TRBJ1-3, is DAMVIQNPRYQVTQFGKPVTLSCSQTLNHNVMYWYQQKSSQAPKLLFHYYDKDFNNEADTPDNFQSRRPNTSFCFLDIRSPGLGDTAMYLCATIMDRGAGAGNTIYFGEGSWLTVV.

Here the CDR3 reads CASSVDGQGINEQFF. DNA of the CDR3: TGTGCCAGCAGCGTAGACGGACAGGGGATTAATGAGCAGTTCTTC. V and J are TRBV9 and TRBJ2-1; 9 bases are a match to TRBD1. The V gene's germline CDR1 is SGDLS and CDR2 YYNGEE. The CDR3 totals 15 residues. After removal of 0 bases from V and 7 bases from J, the junction contained 5 bases not matched to a gene.

This sequence joins TRBV9 and TRBJ2-5, with D possibly being TRBD2 (6 bases). The CDR3 has 11 residues. Per the germline V gene, CDR1 is SGDLS and CDR2 is YYNGEE. V lost 5 bases, J lost 11 bases, and 13 bases lay in between. The chain's CDR3 is CASSAGSQQYF. In DNA, the CDR3 is TGTGCCAGCAGTGCGGGATCCCAGCAGTACTTC. The full variable domain, in which reference TRBV9 and TRBJ2-5 provide the parts outside the CDR3, is DSGVTQTPKHLITATGQRVTLRCSPRSGDLSVYWYQQSLDQGLQFLIQYYNGEERAKGNILERFSAQQFPDLHSELNLSSLELGDSALYFCASSAGSQQYFGPGTRLLVL.

This clone has more than one count but fewer than ten. CDR3 nucleotides: TGTGCCAGCAGCCCTTGGGACACCCCGGCCGAAAAACTGTTTTTT. It is translated as CASSPWDTPAEKLFF. The V and J genes are TRBV28 and TRBJ1-4; D perhaps matches TRBD1 (6 bases). CDR3 length: 15 amino acids. Looked up from germline, CDR1 is MDHEN and CDR2 is SYDVKM. The V gene lost 6 bases and the J gene lost 8 bases, with 19 bases spanning the gap. The whole variable domain, filled in from reference TRBV28 and TRBJ1-4, reads DVKVTQSSRYLVKRTGEKVFLECVQDMDHENMFWYRQDPGLGLRLIYFSYDVKMKEKGDIPEGYSVSREKKERFSLILESASTNQTSMYLCASSPWDTPAEKLFFGSGTQLSVL.

The rearrangement joins TRBV15 to TRBJ1-3; D ambiguous. Germline loops: CDR1 LNHNV, CDR2 YYDKDF (reference sequence). The CDR3 sequence is 12 residues long. Trimming took 0 bases from V and 5 from J, leaving 2 bases between them. CDR3 coding DNA: TGTGCCACCAGCAGAGACAGAAACACCATATATTTT. Translated: CATSRDRNTIYF. The full variable domain, rest sourced from reference TRBV15 and TRBJ1-3, is DAMVIQNPRYQVTQFGKPVTLSCSQTLNHNVMYWYQQKSSQAPKLLFHYYDKDFNNEADTPDNFQSRRPNTSFCFLDIRSPGLGDTAMYLCATSRDRNTIYFGEGSWLTVV.

This sequence joins TRBV6-5 and TRBJ2-5; 7 nucleotides agree with TRBD2. Germline CDR1 is MNHEY and CDR2 is SVGAGI. J was trimmed by 5 bases and V by 5 bases; bases with no gene match: 5. The CDR3 is made up of 13 amino acids. The CDR3 DNA reads TGTGCCAGCAGTCGCGGACTAGAGGAGACCCAGTACTTC. Its protein product is CASSRGLEETQYF.

The chain recombines TRBV9 with TRBJ1-4; D is unresolved. Germline CDR1 is SGDLS and CDR2 is YYNGEE. The V end lost 2 bases, the J end lost 7 bases, and 12 bases lay between the germline ends. The CDR3 totals 14 residues. Here the CDR3 DNA reads TGTGCCAGCAGCGTGGCAGGTGGGGTTGAAAAACTGTTTTTT. It is translated as CASSVAGGVEKLFF.

The chain uses TRBV7-9 and TRBJ2-3; TRBD1 might be the D (5 bases). Germline CDR1 and CDR2: SEHNR and FQNEAQ (reference sequence). V lost 1 base to trimming and J lost 5 bases, with 10 bases between them. The CDR3 runs to 14 residues. CDR3 sequence: CASSLDTGQDTQYF. CDR3 nucleotide sequence: TGTGCCAGCAGCTTAGATACAGGTCAAGATACGCAGTATTTT.

The chain joins TRBV19 to TRBJ2-5; D perhaps matches TRBD1 (6 bases). Germline assignment: CDR1 LNHDA and CDR2 SQIVND (reference sequence). Trimming cost V 3 bases and J 2 bases, with 16 bases left between them. The CDR3 has 16 amino acids. CDR3 sequence: CASSISRGTVQETQYF. The CDR3 region has the DNA TGTGCCAGTAGTATTTCAAGGGGGACCGTTCAAGAGACCCAGTACTTC.

The rearrangement links TRBV6-5 to TRBJ1-1, with 7 bases aligning to TRBD1. The V segment lost 2 bases and the J segment 4 bases; nucleotides outside the gene matches: 4. This CDR3 region has 14 residues. Germline V lookup: CDR1 MNHEY, CDR2 SVGAGI. The CDR3 sequence: CASSYRGQVTEAFF. Written as DNA, the CDR3 is TGTGCCAGCAGTTACAGGGGGCAGGTCACTGAAGCTTTCTTT.

The genes are TRBV14 and TRBJ1-2; unclear D gene. Germline CDR1 and CDR2: SGHDN and FVKESK. V lost 4 bases, J lost 11 bases, and 17 bases lay in between. CDR3 length: 13 amino acids. CDR3: CASSLLETQHYTF. DNA for the CDR3: TGTGCCAGCAGCCTACTGGAGACACAACATTACACCTTC.

The genes are TRBV19 and TRBJ2-3; tentatively, D is TRBD1 (7 bases). V was pared by 6 bases and J by 0 bases, with 10 bases between. From germline, CDR1 is LNHDA and CDR2 SQIVND (reference sequence). The CDR3 sequence is 14 residues long. The CDR3 DNA sequence: TGTGCCAGTAGGACAGGGACTAGCACAGATACGCAGTATTTT. It translates to CASRTGTSTDTQYF.

In this sample, this clone turned up once. This chain uses TRBV5-6 with TRBJ1-1, with 7 bases lining up with TRBD1. Losses at the gene ends were 0 bases for V and 0 bases for J; bases not matched to a gene: 8. CDR1 and CDR2 from the germline V gene are SGHDT and YYEEEE. The CDR3 is made up of 17 amino acids. The CDR3 region is CASSLGQGEFMNTEAFF. Here the CDR3 DNA reads TGTGCCAGCAGCTTGGGACAGGGTGAATTCATGAACACTGAAGCTTTCTTT. Based on the CDR3 plus reference TRBV5-6 and TRBJ1-1, the full variable domain is DAGVTQSPTHLIKTRGQQVTLRCSPKSGHDTVSWYQQALGQGPQFIFQYYEEEERQRGNFPDRFSGHQFPNYSSELNVNALLLGDSALYLCASSLGQGEFMNTEAFFGQGTRLTVV.

This chain joins TRBV2 and TRBJ2-1; 13 positions agree with TRBD2. Unmatched junction bases numbered 18, after V lost 4 bases and J lost 0 bases. Germline V gene data show CDR1 as SNHLY and CDR2 as FYNNEI. This CDR3 is 22 amino acids long. CDR3 nucleotide sequence: TGTGCCAGCAGTGGCGGGAGGGTTACTAGCGGGAGGGCCCAGAGCTCCTACAATGAGCAGTTCTTC. It encodes CASSGGRVTSGRAQSSYNEQFF. Full variable domain (outside the CDR3, taken from reference TRBV2 and TRBJ2-1): EPEVTQTPSHQVTQMGQEVILRCVPISNHLYFYWYRQILGQKVEFLVSFYNNEISEKSEIFDDQFSVERPDGSNFTLKIRSTKLEDSAMYFCASSGGRVTSGRAQSSYNEQFFGPGTRLTVL.

This chain uses TRBV11-3 with TRBJ2-3; tentative D call: TRBD1 (6 bases). Trimming took off 0 bases at V and 7 bases at J, with 20 bases between the two ends. Germline V gene lookup returns CDR1 SGHNT and CDR2 YENEEA. The CDR3 has 17 amino acids. CDR3 in DNA: TGTGCCAGCAGCTTAGATCTAGCCGCGACAGGCGAGCATACGCAGTATTTT. Its translation: CASSLDLAATGEHTQYF. Full variable domain (missing parts from reference TRBV11-3 and TRBJ2-3): EAGVVQSPRYKIIEKKQPVAFWCNPISGHNTLYWYLQNLGQGPELLIRYENEEAVDDSQLPKDRFSAERLKGVDSTLKIQPAELGDSAVYLCASSLDLAATGEHTQYFGPGTRLTVL.

The rearrangement links TRBV5-1 to TRBJ2-1, with 9 bases that match TRBD1. V shed 4 bases, J shed 4 bases, and the junction held 6 bases outside the gene matches. There are 15 residues in the CDR3. CDR1 SGHRS and CDR2 YFSETQ come from the germline V gene. CDR3 nucleotides: TGCGCCAGCAGCCCCGGACAGGGGACGTACAATGAGCAGTTCTTC. Amino acids: CASSPGQGTYNEQFF.

The chain recombines TRBV19 with TRBJ2-7, with D uncertain. In germline, CDR1 is LNHDA, CDR2 SQIVND (reference sequence). CDR3 length equals 12 residues. V gave up 3 bases and J gave up 6 bases, with 9 bases separating them. Here the CDR3 reads CASSILGAEQYF. The CDR3 nucleotides read TGTGCCAGTAGTATCTTGGGTGCCGAGCAGTACTTC.